The 9 T cell receptor beta chains presented below share a single source sample, sequenced in a study of regulatory T cells in long-lasting Graves disease. Time point here: newly diagnosed GD, antithyroid drugs for less than 3 months. PBMC RNA was the source of the TCR library. Libraries of TCR beta came from iRepertoire HTBI primers plus Arm-PCR of CDR3 regions. MiXCR, applied by TCRdb to the multiplex PCR reads, yields one record per CDR3 protein. Here the sample spans 400,000 to 450,000 distinct CDR3 sequences, about 15% being singletons. The same specimen was also included in a second study, on T cells in Graves' hyperthyroidism and ophthalmopathy.

The input for sequencing was peripheral blood mononuclear cells (PBMCs), taken at new diagnosis, from a patient treated with antithyroid drugs. All receptors come from a woman in her twenties or thirties with Graves disease.

The V call is TRBV6-4, the J call TRBJ2-7, with D possibly being TRBD2 (6 bases). The V end was cut by 0 bases, the J end by 0 bases, with 21 bases between. The CDR3 runs 19 residues. Germline assignment: CDR1 MRHNA and CDR2 SNTAGT. CDR3 region: CASSDSGGYGLPSSYEQYF. CDR3 nucleotide sequence: TGTGCCAGCAGTGACTCCGGCGGGTATGGACTACCGAGCTCCTACGAGCAGTACTTC.

This clonotype was counted once. The CDR3 here is CASSHRGPRETQYF. CDR3 in DNA: TGCGCCAGCAGCCACAGGGGTCCGAGAGAGACCCAGTACTTC. This chain uses TRBV5-1 with TRBJ2-5; 7 bases map to TRBD1. The CDR3 totals 14 residues. Germline CDR1 is SGHRS and CDR2 is YFSETQ. V lost 4 bases to trimming and J lost 4 bases; unmatched junction nucleotides: 7.

This clonotype was detected only a few times. V and J are TRBV2 and TRBJ2-6; D is ambiguous. V shed 7 bases and J shed 4 bases, with 14 bases lying between them. CDR1 and CDR2 from the germline V gene are SNHLY and FYNNEI. This CDR3 has 15 residues. The CDR3 DNA follows: TGTGCCAGCAAGGTCGAGGAACTGGGGGCCAACGTCCTGACTTTC. Amino acids: CASKVEELGANVLTF. The full variable domain, with the rest looked up from reference TRBV2 and TRBJ2-6, is EPEVTQTPSHQVTQMGQEVILRCVPISNHLYFYWYRQILGQKVEFLVSFYNNEISEKSEIFDDQFSVERPDGSNFTLKIRSTKLEDSAMYFCASKVEELGANVLTFGAGSRLTVL.

A note on this clonotype: It may be a read error: a sequence one base away is much more abundant. This chain joins TRBV7-3 and TRBJ2-3; TRBD2 agrees at 14 bases. This CDR3 is 18 amino acids long. The germline gives CDR1 SGHTA, CDR2 FQGTGA. The CDR3 loop reads CASNHGTSGSWGTDTRYF. DNA for the CDR3: TGTGCCAGCAACCACGGGACTAGCGGGAGTTGGGGCACAGATACGCGGTATTTT.

The table lists this clonotype with many counts. The V gene is TRBV20-1, the J gene TRBJ2-1; 9 nucleotides match TRBD2. Germline V gives CDR1 DFQATT, CDR2 SNEGSKA (reference sequence). After removal of 5 bases from V and 5 bases from J, the junction contained 4 bases not matched to a gene. The CDR3 totals 13 residues. The CDR3 DNA reads as TGCAGTGCTTCCGGGACTAGCAACAATGAGCAGTTCTTC. It is translated as CSASGTSNNEQFF.

This clonotype was picked up many times. This chain joins TRBV3-1 and TRBJ2-1; 11 bases fit TRBD2. The trim removed 1 base at V and 12 bases at J, leaving 14 bases unmatched. CDR3 length: 17 amino acids. CDR1 LGHDT and CDR2 YNNKEL come from the germline V gene (reference sequence). CDR3 region: CASSQVAPGLAALGQFF. CDR3 coding DNA: TGTGCCAGCAGCCAAGTCGCGCCGGGACTAGCGGCCTTGGGGCAGTTCTTC.

At least ten counts were recorded for this clonotype. The chain uses TRBV4-1 and TRBJ2-7; D is ambiguous. Trimming removed 5 bases at V and 7 bases at J, with 12 bases between. CDR3 size: 12 residues. CDR1 is MGHRA, CDR2 YSYEKL, per germline. The CDR3 spells CASSFRVGEQYF. CDR3 coding DNA: TGCGCCAGCAGCTTCCGGGTGGGAGAGCAGTACTTC.

This clonotype has ten or more counts. This chain connects TRBV9 to TRBJ2-1, with 7 bases aligning to TRBD2. The CDR3 runs 17 residues. The J segment lost 0 bases and the V segment lost 3 bases, leaving 9 bases of the junction unmatched. CDR1 is SGDLS and CDR2 is YYNGEE in the germline V gene. The CDR3 DNA reads as TGTGCCAGCAGCGCCCGGACTAGGCAAAGCTCCTACAATGAGCAGTTCTTC. Translated, it gives CASSARTRQSSYNEQFF.

This clonotype turned up a few times. An end of the junction differs from the germline gene, which may be a read error. The chain has TRBV6-1 and TRBJ1-1; D may be TRBD1 (5 bases). The germline V gene encodes CDR1 MNHNS and CDR2 SASEGT. The CDR3 length is 14 residues. This CDR3 reads CASREGALGTEAFF. The CDR3 DNA is TGTGCCAGCAGAGAAGGGGCCTTGGGCACTGAAGCTTTCTTT.